Presented here are 15 T cell receptor beta chains from one specimen sequenced in a study of OX40 agonist ivuxolimab in advanced cancers. Data came from immunoSEQ multiplex PCR; TCRdb stores just in-frame clones and leaves some out. This repertoire shows some 86,000 clones, about 90% found once; its top ten account for roughly 0.32%. Sequenced material: CD4+ or CD8+ T cells sorted from blood, taken in a trial of the OX40 agonist ivuxolimab. Receptors were obtained from an adult with an advanced solid tumor such as melanoma, head and neck, liver or kidney cancer.

V and J are TRBV10-1 and TRBJ2-2; TRBD1 agrees at 7 bases. The V segment lost 5 bases and the J segment 4 bases; nucleotides outside the gene matches: 10. CDR1 and CDR2 (germline): WNHNN, SYGVQD (reference sequence). This CDR3 region has 16 residues. CDR3 DNA sequence: TGCGCCAGCAGTAAAACAGGGGTCGCTGGCACCGGGGAGCTGTTTTTT. This sequence encodes CASSKTGVAGTGELFF.

The rearrangement uses TRBV7-8 and TRBJ1-3; possible D gene TRBD1, 6 bases. V dropped 3 bases and J dropped 0 bases, with 9 bases sitting between them. The CDR3 has 15 residues. Germline values: CDR1 SGHVS, CDR2 FQNEAQ. The CDR3 is CASSLHRVSGNTIYF. The CDR3 DNA follows: TGTGCCAGCAGCTTGCACAGGGTCTCTGGAAACACCATATATTTT.

The V and J genes are TRBV5-1 and TRBJ2-3; maybe TRBD2 (5 bases). V was clipped by 1 base and J by 4 bases, with 10 bases between them. There are 14 residues in the CDR3. Germline V CDR1 and CDR2: SGHRS, YFSETQ. The CDR3 sequence: CASSLSGSPDTQYF. CDR3 nucleotides: TGCGCCAGCAGCTTGTCGGGGAGCCCAGATACGCAGTATTTT.

The chain uses TRBV6-1 and TRBJ1-1, with 7 positions matching TRBD1. Germline CDR1 and CDR2: MNHNS and SASEGT. V trimming: 5 bases; J trimming: 7 bases; junction bases outside the gene matches: 10. The CDR3 extends over 14 amino acids. Here the CDR3 DNA reads TGTGCCAGCAGTCAACTAGACAGGGCCGATGAAGCTTTCTTT. It translates to CASSQLDRADEAFF.

The V and J genes are TRBV5-4 and TRBJ1-1; no reliable D call. The germline V and J ends were trimmed by 6 bases and 1 base, with 19 bases remaining between them. The CDR3 covers 16 residues. CDR1 SGHNT and CDR2 YYREEE come from the germline V gene (reference sequence). CDR3 in amino acids: CASIPSVRVANTEAFF. Written as DNA, the CDR3 is TGTGCCAGCATCCCAAGTGTCAGAGTGGCGAACACTGAAGCTTTCTTT.

V gene TRBV5-1 combines with J gene TRBJ2-5, with TRBD2 identical over 15 bases. J gave up 1 base and V 4 bases, and 5 bases lay outside the gene matches. The CDR3 sequence is 17 residues long. Germline CDR1 reads SGHRS; CDR2 reads YFSETQ. The CDR3 loop is CASSLRTSGGAQETQYF. In DNA, the CDR3 is TGCGCCAGCAGCCTGAGGACTAGCGGGGGGGCCCAAGAGACCCAGTACTTC.

About this clone: Other nucleotide sequences from this sample produce the same CDR3. This sequence joins TRBV5-1 and TRBJ2-5; no definite D call. V lost 1 base and J lost 2, with 9 bases in between. Per germline, CDR1 SGHRS and CDR2 YFSETQ. The CDR3 covers 14 residues. CDR3 sequence (DNA): TGCGCCAGCAGCTTGCCCGGCCCACAAGAGACCCAGTACTTC. It codes for CASSLPGPQETQYF.

The chain employs TRBV9 and TRBJ1-2; the D is unclear. CDR1 is SGDLS and CDR2 is YYNGEE in the germline V gene. V was shortened by 0 bases and J by 3 bases, with 9 bases between the two germline ends. This CDR3 has 14 amino acids. The CDR3 loop is CASSVDAGDYGYTF. CDR3 in DNA: TGTGCCAGCAGCGTAGACGCGGGAGACTATGGCTACACCTTC.

The V gene is TRBV27, the J gene TRBJ1-1; TRBD1 might be the D (6 bases). The CDR3 covers 17 residues. The germline V gene has CDR1 MNHEY and CDR2 SMNVEV (reference sequence). The V end was cut by 5 bases, the J end by 0 bases, with 19 bases between. The CDR3, as DNA: TGTGCCAGCAGTCCTCAAAACAGGGAGGTAATGAACACTGAAGCTTTCTTT. Residues: CASSPQNREVMNTEAFF.

The gene calls are TRBV5-4 and TRBJ1-2; possibly TRBD1 for D (6 bases). In germline, CDR1 is SGHNT, CDR2 YYREEE (reference sequence). With 1 base removed from V and 8 bases from J, the gap between germline ends came to 12 bases. There are 13 residues in the CDR3. CDR3 sequence reads: CASSLMGAGGYTF. The CDR3 nucleotides are TGTGCCAGCAGCTTGATGGGGGCGGGCGGCTACACCTTC.

This chain connects TRBV28 to TRBJ1-4; D uncertain. The CDR3 totals 14 residues. Germline V gene sequence: CDR1 MDHEN, CDR2 SYDVKM. V lost 6 bases and J 5 bases, leaving 13 bases between the germline ends. The CDR3 region is CASSLDGTNEKLFF. In DNA form, the CDR3 reads TGTGCCAGCAGCCTCGACGGAACAAATGAAAAACTGTTTTTT.

The rearrangement links TRBV7-6 to TRBJ2-6, with D possibly being TRBD1 (5 bases). This CDR3 spans 20 amino acids. Germline loops: CDR1 SGHVS, CDR2 FNYEAQ. V lost 1 base, J lost 1 base, and 20 bases lay in between. CDR3 region: CASSLDLNRAGLSGANVLTF. The CDR3, as DNA: TGTGCCAGCAGCTTAGATTTGAATCGGGCAGGGTTGTCTGGGGCCAACGTCCTGACTTTC. Full variable domain (rest looked up from reference TRBV7-6 and TRBJ2-6): GAGVSQSPRYKVTKRGQDVALRCDPISGHVSLYWYRQALGQGPEFLTYFNYEAQQDKSGLPNDRFSAERPEGSISTLTIQRTEQRDSAMYRCASSLDLNRAGLSGANVLTFGAGSRLTVL.

The chain links TRBV6-1 to TRBJ1-3; D is possibly TRBD1 (6 bases). CDR1 and CDR2 from the germline V gene are MNHNS and SASEGT. This CDR3 is built from 13 residues. Trimming took 6 bases from V and 0 from J, leaving 6 bases between them. The CDR3, as DNA: TGTGCCAGCAGGGACAGCTCTGGAAACACCATATATTTT. Residues: CASRDSSGNTIYF.

The chain links TRBV5-5 to TRBJ2-7; 8 nucleotides align to TRBD2. The CDR3 contains 15 residues. V lost 0 bases, J lost 6 bases, and 8 bases stayed unmatched. Germline lookup yields CDR1 SGHKS and CDR2 YYEKEE (reference sequence). The CDR3 DNA reads as TGTGCCAGCAGCTTGGGCCTAGCGGGCATCCTCGAGCAGTACTTC. Translated, it gives CASSLGLAGILEQYF.

This chain connects TRBV19 to TRBJ1-1; a possible D gene is TRBD1 (6 bases). The CDR3 spans 13 residues. Germline CDR1 LNHDA, CDR2 SQIVND (reference sequence). Trimming pared 9 bases from V and 6 bases from J, leaving 17 bases between. The CDR3 region has the DNA TGTGCCAGCCGAGGGGGGAACGGCGCTGAAGCTTTCTTT. This sequence encodes CASRGGNGAEAFF.